The rows below give T cell receptor beta chains drawn from one sample of a study of cytomegalovirus exposure and HLA in healthy donors. Data came from immunoSEQ multiplex PCR; TCRdb stores just in-frame clones and leaves some out. The top ten hold about 6% of the sample, which has roughly 120,000 clones, around 89% seen once. What was sequenced was PBMCs. The receptors here all came from a woman in her late teens or twenties in good health and CMV-seropositive. The CDR3 runs from the conserved cysteine through the conserved F or W. Fields, in order: V gene, D gene, J gene, CDR3 length, clone size, CDR3 protein, CDR3 DNA. The D gene is left open where the match is weak. Not every row has a clone size; where given, it reads once, few, many or a size class.

V gene: TRBV6-1
D gene: .
J gene: TRBJ1-1
CDR3 length: 14
clone size: .
CDR3 protein: CASRQGRGSAEAFF
CDR3 DNA: TGTGCCAGCAGGCAAGGTCGGGGTAGCGCTGAAGCTTTCTTT

V gene: TRBV11-2
D gene: .
J gene: TRBJ2-5
CDR3 length: 15
clone size: .
CDR3 protein: CASSLDGRRVETQYF
CDR3 DNA: TGTGCCAGCAGCTTAGACGGGAGAAGGGTAGAGACCCAGTACTTC

V gene: TRBV5-1
D gene: TRBD2
J gene: TRBJ2-2
CDR3 length: 19
clone size: .
CDR3 protein: CASSPSSVASGRISGELFF
CDR3 DNA: TGCGCCAGCAGCCCGTCCTCGGTGGCTAGCGGGAGGATTAGCGGGGAGCTGTTTTTT

V gene: TRBV5-6
D gene: .
J gene: TRBJ1-4
CDR3 length: 16
clone size: .
CDR3 protein: CASSLLTGGTNEKLFF
CDR3 DNA: TGTGCCAGCAGCCTCCTGACCGGCGGCACTAATGAAAAACTGTTTTTT

V gene: TRBV7-2
D gene: TRBD1
J gene: TRBJ1-2
CDR3 length: 14
clone size: .
CDR3 protein: CASSSVQGAKGYTF
CDR3 DNA: TGTGCCAGCAGCTCTGTCCAGGGGGCGAAAGGCTACACCTTC

V gene: TRBV6-6
D gene: TRBD1
J gene: TRBJ1-5
CDR3 length: 15
clone size: .
CDR3 protein: CASSYRTGENQPQHF
CDR3 DNA: TGTGCCAGCAGTTACCGGACAGGGGAGAATCAGCCCCAGCATTTT

V gene: TRBV27
D gene: .
J gene: TRBJ1-2
CDR3 length: 11
clone size: .
CDR3 protein: CASSEGDGYTF
CDR3 DNA: TGTGCCAGCAGTGAGGGGGATGGCTACACCTTC

V gene: TRBV6-1
D gene: .
J gene: TRBJ2-3
CDR3 length: 16
clone size: .
CDR3 protein: CASSEMGGGRGDTQYF
CDR3 DNA: TGTGCCAGCAGTGAAATGGGGGGGGGCCGGGGAGATACGCAGTATTTT

V gene: TRBV30
D gene: .
J gene: TRBJ2-7
CDR3 length: 10
clone size: .
CDR3 protein: CAWATYEQYF
CDR3 DNA: TGTGCCTGGGCTACCTACGAGCAGTACTTC

V gene: TRBV2
D gene: TRBD1
J gene: TRBJ1-1
CDR3 length: 15
clone size: .
CDR3 protein: CASSEHRGVETEAFF
CDR3 DNA: TGTGCCAGCAGTGAGCACAGGGGGGTAGAGACTGAAGCTTTCTTT

V gene: TRBV2
D gene: .
J gene: TRBJ1-4
CDR3 length: 15
clone size: .
CDR3 protein: CASSQQGGRGEKLFF
CDR3 DNA: TGTGCCAGCAGCCAACAAGGGGGGCGGGGGGAAAAACTGTTTTTT

V gene: TRBV5-1
D gene: TRBD2
J gene: TRBJ2-3
CDR3 length: 18
clone size: .
CDR3 protein: CASSLGAGLAGMVDTQYF
CDR3 DNA: TGCGCCAGCAGCTTGGGAGCCGGACTAGCGGGGATGGTAGATACGCAGTATTTT

V gene: TRBV27
D gene: .
J gene: TRBJ1-5
CDR3 length: 15
clone size: few
CDR3 protein: CASSLQGYSNQPQHF
CDR3 DNA: TGTGCCAGCAGTCTACAGGGTTATAGCAATCAGCCCCAGCATTTT

V gene: TRBV28
D gene: .
J gene: TRBJ1-2
CDR3 length: 11
clone size: .
CDR3 protein: CASRSFYGYTF
CDR3 DNA: TGTGCCAGCAGGTCTTTCTATGGCTACACCTTC

V gene: TRBV18
D gene: .
J gene: TRBJ2-7
CDR3 length: 11
clone size: .
CDR3 protein: CASSTSYEQYF
CDR3 DNA: TGTGCCAGCTCAACCAGTTACGAGCAGTACTTC

V gene: TRBV19
D gene: .
J gene: TRBJ2-7
CDR3 length: 11
clone size: .
CDR3 protein: CASSNLNEQYF
CDR3 DNA: TGTGCCAGTAGTAATCTTAACGAGCAGTACTTC

V gene: TRBV30
D gene: TRBD2
J gene: TRBJ2-2
CDR3 length: 13
clone size: .
CDR3 protein: CSSGGWGTGELFF
CDR3 DNA: TGTTCGAGCGGGGGGTGGGGCACCGGGGAGCTGTTTTTT

V gene: TRBV6-1
D gene: TRBD2
J gene: TRBJ2-7
CDR3 length: 15
clone size: .
CDR3 protein: CASIPPSGENYEQYF
CDR3 DNA: TGTGCCAGCATCCCCCCTAGCGGGGAGAACTACGAGCAGTACTTC

V gene: TRBV5-1
D gene: TRBD2
J gene: TRBJ2-5
CDR3 length: 16
clone size: .
CDR3 protein: CASSLGLRGTQETQYF
CDR3 DNA: TGCGCCAGCAGCTTGGGCCTGCGGGGGACCCAAGAGACCCAGTACTTC

V gene: TRBV4-1
D gene: TRBD2
J gene: TRBJ2-6
CDR3 length: 18
clone size: .
CDR3 protein: CASSFPFGLVSGANVLTF
CDR3 DNA: TGCGCCAGCAGCTTCCCTTTCGGACTAGTGTCTGGGGCCAACGTCCTGACTTTC

V gene: TRBV5-5
D gene: TRBD2
J gene: TRBJ2-7
CDR3 length: 14
clone size: once
CDR3 protein: CASSSPSGGYEQYF
CDR3 DNA: TGTGCCAGCAGCTCCCCCTCCGGGGGGTACGAGCAGTACTTC

V gene: TRBV28
D gene: .
J gene: TRBJ2-2
CDR3 length: 14
clone size: .
CDR3 protein: CASSFAGTTGELFF
CDR3 DNA: TGTGCCAGCAGTTTCGCGGGAACCACCGGGGAGCTGTTTTTT

V gene: TRBV5-1
D gene: .
J gene: TRBJ2-7
CDR3 length: 14
clone size: .
CDR3 protein: CASSVQIRSEEQYF
CDR3 DNA: TGCGCCAGCAGCGTGCAAATACGGTCTGAAGAGCAGTACTTC

V gene: TRBV5-1
D gene: TRBD1
J gene: TRBJ2-7
CDR3 length: 14
clone size: .
CDR3 protein: CASSPTGLSYEQYF
CDR3 DNA: TGCGCCAGCAGCCCGACAGGGCTTTCCTACGAGCAGTACTTC

V gene: TRBV7-9
D gene: TRBD2
J gene: TRBJ2-1
CDR3 length: 18
clone size: .
CDR3 protein: CASSLDRLAGVLYNEQFF
CDR3 DNA: TGTGCCAGCAGCTTGGATCGATTAGCGGGAGTTCTCTACAATGAGCAGTTCTTC

V gene: TRBV7-8
D gene: .
J gene: TRBJ1-5
CDR3 length: 15
clone size: once
CDR3 protein: CASSLNPYSNQPQHF
CDR3 DNA: TGTGCCAGCAGCTTAAATCCCTATAGCAATCAGCCCCAGCATTTT

V gene: TRBV6-5
D gene: TRBD2
J gene: TRBJ2-3
CDR3 length: 15
clone size: .
CDR3 protein: CASSYSGGGSYTQYF
CDR3 DNA: TGTGCCAGCAGTTACTCTGGCGGGGGGTCTTATACGCAGTATTTT

V gene: TRBV19
D gene: .
J gene: TRBJ2-3
CDR3 length: 15
clone size: once
CDR3 protein: CASTRQGGNSDTQYF
CDR3 DNA: TGTGCCAGTACCCGACAGGGAGGTAATTCGGATACGCAGTATTTT

V gene: TRBV28
D gene: .
J gene: TRBJ1-1
CDR3 length: 14
clone size: .
CDR3 protein: CASSPFRANTEAFF
CDR3 DNA: TGTGCCAGCAGCCCCTTCAGGGCCAACACTGAAGCTTTCTTT

V gene: TRBV5-1
D gene: TRBD1
J gene: TRBJ2-7
CDR3 length: 14
clone size: few
CDR3 protein: CASSLGDSKNEQYF
CDR3 DNA: TGCGCCAGCAGCTTGGGGGACAGTAAGAACGAGCAGTACTTC

V gene: TRBV7-9
D gene: TRBD2
J gene: TRBJ2-3
CDR3 length: 16
clone size: .
CDR3 protein: CASTIPGLVSTDTQYF
CDR3 DNA: TGTGCCAGCACCATACCGGGACTAGTTAGCACAGATACGCAGTATTTT

V gene: TRBV11-3
D gene: .
J gene: TRBJ1-2
CDR3 length: 12
clone size: .
CDR3 protein: CASSYSNYGYTF
CDR3 DNA: TGTGCCAGCAGCTACTCTAACTATGGCTACACCTTC

V gene: TRBV6-6
D gene: .
J gene: TRBJ2-6
CDR3 length: 16
clone size: once
CDR3 protein: CASSYGQMSGANVLTF
CDR3 DNA: TGTGCCAGCAGTTACGGCCAAATGTCTGGGGCCAACGTCCTGACTTTC

V gene: TRBV7-8
D gene: .
J gene: TRBJ1-5
CDR3 length: 14
clone size: .
CDR3 protein: CASSPHRERQPQHF
CDR3 DNA: TGTGCCAGCAGCCCTCACAGGGAGCGACAGCCCCAGCATTTT

V gene: TRBV5-8
D gene: TRBD1
J gene: TRBJ1-6
CDR3 length: 14
clone size: .
CDR3 protein: CASRLTGDNSPLHF
CDR3 DNA: TGTGCCAGCCGCCTAACAGGGGATAATTCACCCCTCCACTTT

V gene: TRBV21-1
D gene: .
J gene: TRBJ2-2
CDR3 length: 19
clone size: once
CDR3 protein: CASSSCRTSGREDTGELFF
CDR3 DNA: TGTGCCAGCAGCTCCTGTCGGACTAGCGGGAGAGAGGACACCGGGGAGCTGTTTTTT

V gene: TRBV7-9
D gene: TRBD1
J gene: TRBJ1-2
CDR3 length: 14
clone size: .
CDR3 protein: CASSSGQGAVGYTF
CDR3 DNA: TGTGCCAGCAGCTCAGGACAGGGGGCGGTCGGCTACACCTTC

V gene: TRBV18
D gene: .
J gene: TRBJ1-4
CDR3 length: 17
clone size: .
CDR3 protein: CASSPKARPFRREKLFF
CDR3 DNA: TGTGCCAGCTCACCAAAAGCTCGGCCATTTCGCAGGGAAAAACTGTTTTTT

V gene: TRBV29-1
D gene: .
J gene: TRBJ1-1
CDR3 length: 11
clone size: .
CDR3 protein: CSVVTRGEAFF
CDR3 DNA: TGCAGCGTGGTGACACGGGGTGAAGCTTTCTTT

V gene: TRBV30
D gene: .
J gene: TRBJ2-7
CDR3 length: 12
clone size: .
CDR3 protein: CAWKRADYEQYF
CDR3 DNA: TGTGCCTGGAAGAGGGCAGACTACGAGCAGTACTTC

V gene: TRBV15
D gene: .
J gene: TRBJ1-3
CDR3 length: 15
clone size: .
CDR3 protein: CATSRAGGGGNTIYF
CDR3 DNA: TGTGCCACCAGCAGAGCTGGGGGGGGAGGAAACACCATATATTTT

V gene: TRBV6-5
D gene: .
J gene: TRBJ1-1
CDR3 length: 14
clone size: few
CDR3 protein: CASRPNRLNTEAFF
CDR3 DNA: TGTGCCAGCAGGCCAAACAGGTTGAACACTGAAGCTTTCTTT

V gene: TRBV4-2
D gene: TRBD1
J gene: TRBJ2-7
CDR3 length: 18
clone size: .
CDR3 protein: CASTTGTGALVAPHEQYF
CDR3 DNA: TGTGCCAGCACGACCGGGACAGGGGCTTTAGTAGCCCCTCACGAGCAGTACTTC

V gene: TRBV4-2
D gene: TRBD2
J gene: TRBJ2-1
CDR3 length: 17
clone size: .
CDR3 protein: CASSQVSSGRSYNEQFF
CDR3 DNA: TGTGCCAGCAGCCAAGTTTCTAGCGGGAGGTCCTACAATGAGCAGTTCTTC

V gene: TRBV9
D gene: .
J gene: TRBJ1-1
CDR3 length: 17
clone size: .
CDR3 protein: CASSVGYRAGLNTEAFF
CDR3 DNA: TGTGCCAGCAGCGTAGGGTACCGGGCAGGGCTGAACACTGAAGCTTTCTTT

V gene: TRBV29-1
D gene: .
J gene: TRBJ1-3
CDR3 length: 17
clone size: once
CDR3 protein: CSVAGLHDTSSGNTIYF
CDR3 DNA: TGCAGCGTAGCAGGACTCCACGATACGAGCTCTGGAAACACCATATATTTT

V gene: TRBV6-1
D gene: .
J gene: TRBJ1-1
CDR3 length: 17
clone size: once
CDR3 protein: CASSERGGLRLQSGAFF
CDR3 DNA: TGTGCCAGCAGTGAAAGAGGGGGATTACGACTCCAGTCAGGGGCTTTCTTT

V gene: TRBV27
D gene: .
J gene: TRBJ2-2
CDR3 length: 20
clone size: .
CDR3 protein: CASSSRGRGRGPDRTGELFF
CDR3 DNA: TGTGCCAGCAGTTCCAGGGGTCGGGGCAGGGGACCGGATAGGACCGGGGAGCTGTTTTTT

V gene: TRBV15
D gene: .
J gene: TRBJ1-5
CDR3 length: 13
clone size: .
CDR3 protein: CATSRAYDQPQHF
CDR3 DNA: TGTGCCACCAGCAGAGCTTATGATCAGCCCCAGCATTTT

V gene: TRBV5-6
D gene: TRBD1
J gene: TRBJ2-7
CDR3 length: 16
clone size: few
CDR3 protein: CASSPTLRDRPYEQYF
CDR3 DNA: TGTGCCAGCAGCCCTACCCTCCGGGACAGACCCTACGAGCAGTACTTC

V gene: TRBV15
D gene: .
J gene: TRBJ1-2
CDR3 length: 14
clone size: once
CDR3 protein: CATSRAGTDYGYTF
CDR3 DNA: TGTGCCACCAGCAGAGCCGGTACAGACTATGGCTACACCTTC

V gene: TRBV13
D gene: .
J gene: TRBJ1-4
CDR3 length: 15
clone size: .
CDR3 protein: CASSLVGGPNEKLFF
CDR3 DNA: TGTGCCAGCAGCTTAGTCGGGGGACCTAATGAAAAACTGTTTTTT

V gene: TRBV5-1
D gene: .
J gene: TRBJ2-7
CDR3 length: 12
clone size: .
CDR3 protein: CASSLDYYEQYF
CDR3 DNA: TGCGCCAGCAGCTTGGATTACTACGAGCAGTACTTC

V gene: TRBV11-3
D gene: TRBD2
J gene: TRBJ2-7
CDR3 length: 17
clone size: .
CDR3 protein: CASSLGLALVTSYEQYF
CDR3 DNA: TGTGCCAGCAGCCTCGGACTAGCCCTGGTGACGAGCTACGAGCAGTACTTC

V gene: TRBV30
D gene: TRBD1
J gene: TRBJ1-6
CDR3 length: 15
clone size: .
CDR3 protein: CACTPGTGYNSPLHF
CDR3 DNA: TGTGCCTGTACTCCCGGGACAGGGTATAATTCACCCCTCCACTTT

V gene: TRBV5-1
D gene: TRBD2
J gene: TRBJ2-3
CDR3 length: 14
clone size: .
CDR3 protein: CASSFSAGLDTQYF
CDR3 DNA: TGCGCCAGCAGCTTCTCAGCGGGGCTTGATACGCAGTATTTT

V gene: TRBV6-4
D gene: .
J gene: TRBJ2-3
CDR3 length: 14
clone size: many
CDR3 protein: CASSEGTSPDTQYF
CDR3 DNA: TGTGCCAGCAGCGAAGGGACTTCACCAGATACGCAGTATTTT

V gene: TRBV7-8
D gene: TRBD1
J gene: TRBJ2-2
CDR3 length: 16
clone size: .
CDR3 protein: CASSLVGQGLNGELFF
CDR3 DNA: TGTGCCAGCAGCTTAGTAGGACAGGGGCTGAACGGGGAGCTGTTTTTT

V gene: TRBV18
D gene: .
J gene: TRBJ1-1
CDR3 length: 15
clone size: .
CDR3 protein: CASSPPGILGTEAFF
CDR3 DNA: TGTGCCAGCTCACCACCCGGCATCCTCGGGACTGAAGCTTTCTTT